This record covers a single T cell receptor (beta chain). The antigen remains unidentified. In TCRdb, the 5' RACE reads were re-called with MiXCR into one record per CDR3 protein. This repertoire shows around 1.7 million distinct CDR3 sequences, roughly a third found once; its top ten account for more than 0.25%. These data belong to a study of identical twins. Study-level results: Among out-of-frame alpha sequences shared by twins, low generation probability occurred in excess.

This CDR3 is 17 amino acids long. The V gene end was trimmed by 1 base and the J gene end by 2 bases; junction bases not matched to a gene: 6. Germline CDR1 LGHNA, CDR2 YNFKEQ. What was sequenced was cord blood. The TCR originated in a newborn girl in good health. The J gene is TRBJ2-4, the V gene TRBV4-2; 9 nucleotides match TRBD1. The chain's CDR3 is CASSQVGDRVSKNIQYF. The CDR3 DNA sequence: TGTGCCAGCAGCCAAGTCGGGGACAGGGTGTCCAAAAACATTCAGTACTTC.